This T cell receptor beta chain was sequenced during a study of CXCR3-negative and CXCR3-positive naive CD8 T cells. Study-level points and caveats: TRB CDR3s were more hydrophobic in CXCR3-positive than in CXCR3-negative naive cells.

Notes on this clonotype: Its target is unknown.

TRB cDNA libraries were made by UMI-labeled 5' RACE. With the 5' RACE reads reprocessed, TCRdb shows one record per CDR3 protein and no DNA. The listing contains about 85,000 distinct CDR3 sequences. Germline V gene lookup returns CDR1 DFQATT and CDR2 SNEGSKA (reference sequence). The CDR3 sequence is 16 residues long. Triplicate sorting captured about 300,000 cells each from every CD8+ T cell subset. The specimen sequenced was naive CXCR3+ CD8+ T cells from blood. Subset indicated: CD45RO-CCR7+CD27+CD95- naive CD8+ T cells expressing CXCR3 (TNR3+). The rearrangement joins TRBV20-1 to TRBJ2-7. The TCR comes from a human donor in good health. Some clones in this sample may be carry-over from other donors' samples. The CDR3 reads CSARENVYRVTREQYF.